This TCR beta chain was captured by sequencing in a study of cytomegalovirus exposure and HLA in healthy donors. As for the study in general: Previous work identified some 120 million unique TCR beta sequences from about 200 million T cells.

The germline V gene encodes CDR1 MNHEY and CDR2 SMNVEV (reference sequence). The V and J ends lost 5 bases and 4 bases, in that order; junction bases with no gene match: 13. The CDR3 is 16 amino acids. Turning to this clone: Its antigen remains unidentified.

Study-wide results and limits: Whilst most TCR sequences proved rare, a subset of public TCRs occurred across many donors. According to an earlier analysis, most TCR beta V segments yielded productive rearrangements about 90% or about 30% of the time. TRBV6-2, TRBV6-3 and some other V segments were excluded as indistinguishable.

Researchers ran the PCR with 60 Vbeta and 13 Jbeta primers. Assay: immunoSEQ multiplex PCR; the TCRdb copy retains only in-frame clones and omits some. The sample has some 120,000 clones, 65% seen once. The source material was PBMCs. The source of this sequence is a woman aged 40 to 50 in good health and CMV-seropositive. The chain couples TRBV27 to TRBJ2-5; 7 bases fit TRBD2. DNA of the CDR3: TGTGCCAGCAGTCCCCACGCGGGGACGGGAGGAGAGACCCAGTACTTC. This encodes CASSPHAGTGGETQYF.